This TCR beta chain was sequenced for a study of a mutant IDH1 vaccine in newly diagnosed glioma. Study-wide context: Treated patients had a mean age of approximately 40 years and a 62.5% male, around 40% female split. Study-wide findings and caveats: Researchers report vaccine-induced immune responses in 93.3% of patients.

Some clones are missing from TCRdb's copy, which holds only in-frame ones; the method was immunoSEQ multiplex PCR. Of about 32,000 clones listed, around 82% are singletons. Germline V gene sequence: CDR1 MNHEY, CDR2 SVGAGI. The CDR3 has 11 residues. V was clipped by 7 bases and J by 6 bases, with 9 bases between them. Comment on this clone: What it binds is unknown.

Regarding time point: week 11, during vaccination. Vaccination used 300 ug of mutant IDH1 20-mer peptide per dose, with topical imiquimod. This sequence originates from a man in his thirties or forties with glioma. The sample here was PBMCs, taken from a glioma patient whose treatment included an IDH1 peptide vaccine. The chain joins TRBV6-5 to TRBJ1-1; D perhaps matches TRBD1 (5 bases). The CDR3 sequence is CASIRGAEAFF. The CDR3, as DNA: TGTGCCAGCATTCGAGGGGCTGAAGCTTTCTTT.